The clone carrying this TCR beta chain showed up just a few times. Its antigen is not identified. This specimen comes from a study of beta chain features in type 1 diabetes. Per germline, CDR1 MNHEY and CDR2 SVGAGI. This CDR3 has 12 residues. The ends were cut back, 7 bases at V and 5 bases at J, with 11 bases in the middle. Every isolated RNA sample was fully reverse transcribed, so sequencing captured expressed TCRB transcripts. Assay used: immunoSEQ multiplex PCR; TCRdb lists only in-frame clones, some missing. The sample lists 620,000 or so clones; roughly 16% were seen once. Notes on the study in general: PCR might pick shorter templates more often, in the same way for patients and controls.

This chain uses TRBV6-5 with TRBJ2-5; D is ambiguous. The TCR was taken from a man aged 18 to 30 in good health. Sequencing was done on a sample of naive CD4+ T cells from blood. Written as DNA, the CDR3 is TGTGCCAGCACCTCGACCCGGGAGACCCAGTACTTC. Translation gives CASTSTRETQYF.